These T cell receptor beta chains were read from a single sample in a study of T cell responses to AZD1222 COVID-19 vaccine. The protocol was immunoSEQ multiplex PCR, while the TCRdb copy is restricted to in-frame clones and leaves out a portion. The table has 110,000 or so clones, about 90% seen once; the top ten hold approximately 4.7%. The material was peripheral blood, obtained on day 0 of AZD1222 vaccination. The receptors originated from an adult in good health. Both conserved end residues are part of each CDR3. D genes are given only for firm matches. A row's size may be missing; if present it is once, few, many or a size class.

J: TRBJ1-5; V: TRBV19; D: TRBD1; size: .; DNA: TGTGCCAGTAGGGACAGGGAGGGTCAGCCCCAGCATTTT; CDR3: CASRDREGQPQHF
J: TRBJ1-4; V: TRBV3-1/TRBV3-2; D: .; size: .; DNA: TGTGCCAGCAGCCAACAACTTCGGGGGGCCCTGTTTTTT; CDR3: CASSQQLRGALFF
J: TRBJ1-2; V: TRBV4-2; D: TRBD1; size: .; DNA: TGTGCCAGCAGCCAAGAAGTGTCAGGGGGAGGTGCTTATGGCTACACCTTC; CDR3: CASSQEVSGGGAYGYTF
J: TRBJ2-6; V: TRBV11-2; D: .; size: .; DNA: TGTGCCAGCAGCCCGTACACACAGACCAACGTCCTGACTTTC; CDR3: CASSPYTQTNVLTF
J: TRBJ2-5; V: TRBV6-5; D: TRBD2; size: .; DNA: TGTGCCAGCAGCTTTAGCGGGGGGGTCTCCGAGACCCAGTACTTC; CDR3: CASSFSGGVSETQYF
J: TRBJ2-3; V: TRBV5-8; D: TRBD2; size: .; DNA: TGTGCCAGCAGCACGGGACTAGCGAGGTTGGTCGGCACAGATACGCAGTATTTT; CDR3: CASSTGLARLVGTDTQYF
J: TRBJ2-2; V: TRBV4-1; D: TRBD2; size: .; DNA: TGCGCCAGCAGCCAGGGACTAGCGGGGGGAGGTGGGGAGCTGTTTTTT; CDR3: CASSQGLAGGGGELFF
J: TRBJ2-7; V: TRBV20-1; D: TRBD1; size: .; DNA: TGCAGTGCTAGTGACCGAGACAGGGGCTACGAGCAGTACTTC; CDR3: CSASDRDRGYEQYF
J: TRBJ2-1; V: TRBV6-5; D: .; size: .; DNA: TGTGCCAGCGAAAGACAGCCCAAGCAGTTCTTC; CDR3: CASERQPKQFF
J: TRBJ1-4; V: TRBV6-5; D: TRBD1; size: .; DNA: TGTGCCAGCAGTAGGGACAGAAGAAATGAAAAACTGTTTTTT; CDR3: CASSRDRRNEKLFF
J: TRBJ1-5; V: TRBV4-3; D: .; size: .; DNA: TGCGCCAGCAGCCGCTTGCCTATCAAATTGACCGGGGGCAATCAGCCCCAGCATTTT; CDR3: CASSRLPIKLTGGNQPQHF
J: TRBJ2-7; V: TRBV12-1; D: .; size: .; DNA: TGTGCCAGCAGCTTTGCTTTCAAGCGAATTGCCTACGAGCAGTACTTC; CDR3: CASSFAFKRIAYEQYF
J: TRBJ1-6; V: TRBV5-1; D: .; size: .; DNA: TGCGCCAGCAGCTTGGAGGCCAGGGCCTCTTCACCCCTCCACTTT; CDR3: CASSLEARASSPLHF
J: TRBJ1-4; V: TRBV10-3; D: .; size: .; DNA: TGTGCCTCCCGAGACTCAAGCGGAGGAGAAAAACTGTTTTTT; CDR3: CASRDSSGGEKLFF
J: TRBJ2-1; V: TRBV4-2; D: .; size: .; DNA: TGTGCCAGCAGCCGACGGACGGGGGAGCAGTTCTTC; CDR3: CASSRRTGEQFF
J: TRBJ2-1; V: TRBV7-2; D: .; size: few; DNA: TGTGCCAGCAGCTTTAGTTCAGCAAACAATGAGCAGTTCTTC; CDR3: CASSFSSANNEQFF
J: TRBJ2-2; V: TRBV7-9; D: .; size: .; DNA: TGTGCCAGCGGCCGTCCGTGGCCTTCGAACACCGGGGAGCTGTTTTTT; CDR3: CASGRPWPSNTGELFF
J: TRBJ1-1; V: TRBV10-1; D: TRBD1; size: .; DNA: TGCGCCAGCAGTGAGACAGGACAGGGGAACACTGAAGCTTTCTTT; CDR3: CASSETGQGNTEAFF
J: TRBJ2-3; V: TRBV30; D: .; size: .; DNA: TGTGCCTGGAGTGGGGGCGTGGTACGGTCTCGCACAGATACGCAGTATTTT; CDR3: CAWSGGVVRSRTDTQYF
J: TRBJ1-2; V: TRBV10-1; D: TRBD1; size: .; DNA: TGCGCCAGCAGTGGGGACAGGCCCCCCTATGGCTACACCTTC; CDR3: CASSGDRPPYGYTF
J: TRBJ2-4; V: TRBV2; D: .; size: once; DNA: TGTGCCAGCAGTGAATGGCAAACTATAGCCAAAAACATTCAGTACTTC; CDR3: CASSEWQTIAKNIQYF
J: TRBJ2-2; V: TRBV6-5; D: .; size: few; DNA: TGTGCCAGCAGTTACGAACAGGGCGGGGAGCTGTTTTTT; CDR3: CASSYEQGGELFF
J: TRBJ1-6; V: TRBV11-3; D: TRBD1; size: few; DNA: TGTGCCAGCAGCTCGGACAGGGGCAAATATAATTCACCCCTCCACTTT; CDR3: CASSSDRGKYNSPLHF
J: TRBJ1-2; V: TRBV11-1; D: TRBD1; size: .; DNA: TGTGCCAGCAGCTCCCAGAGACAGGGAAGCAACTATGGCTACACCTTC; CDR3: CASSSQRQGSNYGYTF
J: TRBJ2-7; V: TRBV28; D: TRBD1; size: .; DNA: TGTGCCAGCATCGCAGGGGGCATCTCCTACGAGCAGTACTTC; CDR3: CASIAGGISYEQYF
J: TRBJ2-5; V: TRBV5-1; D: TRBD2; size: once; DNA: TGCGCCAGCAGCTTAGGAAGAAGAGCGGGGGGGCCTAGAGAGACCCAGTACTTC; CDR3: CASSLGRRAGGPRETQYF
J: TRBJ2-1; V: TRBV7-8; D: TRBD1; size: .; DNA: TGTGCCAGCAGCTTAACGGGGACAGGGATTACAATGGTGGTCTTC; CDR3: CASSLTGTGITMVVF
J: TRBJ1-3; V: TRBV11-2; D: .; size: few; DNA: TGTGCCAGCAGCTTAGCAGTCTCTGGAAACACCATATATTTT; CDR3: CASSLAVSGNTIYF
J: TRBJ1-2; V: TRBV27; D: .; size: .; DNA: TGTGCCAGCAGTTTATCGAGGGCGAACTATGGCTACACCTTC; CDR3: CASSLSRANYGYTF